This T cell receptor (beta chain) was captured in a study of CD8+ T cells in alopecia areata. Study as a whole: Administration of oral tofacitinib to treated patients was at 5 to 10 mg twice daily. The study gave tofacitinib for 6 to 18 months, then 6 months off drug.

Treatment defined: oral pan-JAK inhibitor, 5-10 mg twice daily. With 4 bases removed from V and 2 bases from J, the gap between germline ends came to 7 bases. The CDR3 is 12 residues long. Germline V gives CDR1 SGHDT, CDR2 YYEEEE. Notes on the study in general: A large proportion of expanded lesional clones were detected persisting in scalp and blood during tofacitinib. Scalp clonality dropped significantly under tofacitinib, as did expanded CD8+ top-100 clones.

Only one count was recorded for this clone. Antigen: not known. cDNA serving as the sequencing template came from extracted, reverse transcribed RNA. Generated by immunoSEQ multiplex PCR, the TCRdb table keeps only in-frame clones and is missing some. The top ten hold over 10% of the sample, which has 170,000 or so clones, about 60% seen once. The sample here was CD8+ T cells sorted from blood, taken at week 24, from a patient treated with tofacitinib. The rearrangement uses TRBV5-6 and TRBJ2-7; D ambiguous. The sequence came from a human donor with alopecia areata. This CDR3 reads CASSLATYEQYF. The CDR3 DNA reads as TGTGCCAGCAGCCTGGCAACCTACGAGCAGTACTTC.